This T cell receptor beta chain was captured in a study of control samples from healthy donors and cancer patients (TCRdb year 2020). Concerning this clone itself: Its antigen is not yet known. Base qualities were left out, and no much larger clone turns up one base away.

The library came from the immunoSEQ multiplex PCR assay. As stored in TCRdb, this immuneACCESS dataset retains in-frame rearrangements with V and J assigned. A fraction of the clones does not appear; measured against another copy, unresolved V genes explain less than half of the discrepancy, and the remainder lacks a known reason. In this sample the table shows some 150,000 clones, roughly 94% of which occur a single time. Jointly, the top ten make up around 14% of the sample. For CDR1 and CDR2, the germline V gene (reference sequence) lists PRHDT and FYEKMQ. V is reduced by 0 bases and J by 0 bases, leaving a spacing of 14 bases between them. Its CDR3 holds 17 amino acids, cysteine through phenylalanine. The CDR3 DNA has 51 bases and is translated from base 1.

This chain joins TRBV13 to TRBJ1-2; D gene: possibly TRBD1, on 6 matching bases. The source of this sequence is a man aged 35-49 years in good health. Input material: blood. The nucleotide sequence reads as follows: TGTGCCAGCAGCTTAGGCCGGGGGGCGGCCGCTAACTATGGCTACACCTTC. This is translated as CASSLGRGAAANYGYTF.